This paragraph covers one T cell receptor beta chain sequence. Its antigen is currently not known. Base quality data are lacking; no much larger clone is found one base away. This specimen belongs to a study of cytomegalovirus exposure and HLA in healthy donors (TCRdb year 2017). Regarding the complete study: The 670 or so repertoires of the first cohort and the 120 validation repertoires were produced on the same platform, according to a later analysis. The study aimed to test whether cataloging public T cell receptors could reveal signatures of past pathogen exposure. Besides the first cohort of about 730 subjects, a separate validation cohort made up of roughly 120 different subjects was used. To predict cytomegalovirus infection status, the study combined high-throughput TCR immunosequencing, statistical association of individual TCRs with disease status, and machine learning.

The donors were included in the validation cohort of 120 subjects, a group kept apart from the approximately 700-subject first cohort. V gives up 4 bases and J gives up 3 bases, and the segment between their germline ends measures 2 bases. Including cysteine and phenylalanine, the CDR3 has 11 amino acids. CDR3 DNA is the only sequence kept; it has 33 bases, read in frame from the first base. The germline V gene supplies CDR1 SGHAT and CDR2 FQNNGV. The investigation overall reported the following: A later analysis found that TCRs clustered in the first cohort also tended to co-occur in the 95 to 150 validation repertoires, with approximately 93% of cluster scores above 0. A later analysis lacked HLA typing for the validation cohort, so it scored co-occurrence in that cohort across all 120 or so repertoires. In both the original and validation cohorts, the classifier was reported to diagnose cytomegalovirus status with high specificity and sensitivity. The study gave a list of 150 to 200 TCR beta chains associated with cytomegalovirus. Most TCR sequences were observed very rarely across donors, whereas some public TCRs were present in many individuals. Three of the identified cytomegalovirus-associated TCR beta chains were confirmed in vitro to be specific for cytomegalovirus antigens. The authors suggested that the approach could potentially be extended to other disease states and immunological phenotypes.

Receptor libraries were prepared by the immunoSEQ multiplex PCR assay. On the authors' methods: A statistical classification framework was built for diagnosing cytomegalovirus status from the catalog of TCR beta chain sequences. Here the immuneACCESS table is served through TCRdb, limited to in-frame sequences with V and J called. Missing clones are a known gap in these copies; in checked studies unresolved V genes cover under half, and the rest lacks a known reason. From that table come the V and J calls and clone size; the DNA was used to work out D and trimming. The sample table holds approximately 120,000 clones, of which almost 90% were seen once. Of the sample, about 2% is held by the ten largest clones.

The rearranged segments are TRBV11-2 and TRBJ2-3; the D gene lacks a confident call. The source material was PBMCs. This clonotype originated in a woman under 30 in good health and CMV-seronegative. DNA sequence: TGTGCCAGCAGCTCGACAGATACGCAGTATTTT. This sequence encodes CASSSTDTQYF.